The clone carrying this T cell receptor (beta chain) was picked up many times. Germline V CDR1 and CDR2: SQVTM, ANQGSEA. After removal of 0 bases from V and 9 bases from J, the junction contained 5 bases not matched to a gene. The length of the CDR3 is 14 residues. This specimen belongs to a study of read filtering for tumor transcriptome and immune sequencing. Study background: Among patients, around 18 were male and around 15 female, aged about 47 to 85 (mean around 66).

Molecular barcoded adaptors covering alpha/delta and beta/gamma chains were used on approximately 400 ng RNA. MiXCR, applied by TCRdb to the reads, yields one record per CDR3 protein. This sample yields 85,000 or so distinct CDR3 sequences, of which roughly an eighth are seen a single time; just under 15% belongs to the top ten. The sequence derives from a donor at least 40 years old with multiple myeloma. This chain joins TRBV29-1 and TRBJ2-7, with 13 bases lining up with TRBD2. Sequenced: a population of CD138-negative cells sorted from bone marrow. CDR3 bases: TGCAGCGTTGAAGATCAACTAGCGGGAGGGATGCAGTACTTC. This codes for CSVEDQLAGGMQYF.